The TCR beta chain described here comes from a study of cytomegalovirus exposure and HLA in healthy donors. About the study: Within the Caucasian-associated ancestry cluster were roughly 79% of the roughly 430 genotyped donors.

PCR amplification relied on 60 Vbeta primers (plus 13 Jbeta primers). TCRdb's table, derived via immunoSEQ multiplex PCR, lists solely in-frame clones and lacks some. This sample has 110,000 to 150,000 clones; roughly two thirds occur once, and the top ten carry 1.3%. From germline, CDR1 is MRHNA and CDR2 SNTAGT. V lost 0 bases and J lost 5; bases outside the gene matches: 8. The CDR3 totals 16 residues. Sequencing was carried out using PBMCs. The chain recombines TRBV6-4 with TRBJ2-5; TRBD2 agrees at 8 bases. The origin of this receptor is a woman aged 40 to 55 in good health and CMV-seronegative. CDR3 amino acids: CASSDSDGGAGETQYF. In DNA form, the CDR3 reads TGTGCCAGCAGTGACTCCGACGGGGGGGCCGGGGAGACCCAGTACTTC.